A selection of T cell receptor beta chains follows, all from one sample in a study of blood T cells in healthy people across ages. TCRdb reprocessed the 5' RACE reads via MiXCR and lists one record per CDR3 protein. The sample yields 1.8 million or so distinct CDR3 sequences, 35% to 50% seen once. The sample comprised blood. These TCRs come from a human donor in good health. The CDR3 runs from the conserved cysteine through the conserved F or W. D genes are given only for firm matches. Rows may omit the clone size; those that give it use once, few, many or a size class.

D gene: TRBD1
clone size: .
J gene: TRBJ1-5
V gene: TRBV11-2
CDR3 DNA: TGTGCCAGCAGCTTGACAGGGACTCGGGGTCAGCCCCAGCATTTT
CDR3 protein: CASSLTGTRGQPQHF

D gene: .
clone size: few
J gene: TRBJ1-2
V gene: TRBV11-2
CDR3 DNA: TGTGCCAGCAGCCATTGGGGGGACACCTATGGCTACACCTTC
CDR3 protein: CASSHWGDTYGYTF

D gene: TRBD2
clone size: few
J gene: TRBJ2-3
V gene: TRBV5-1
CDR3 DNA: TGCGCCAGCAGCGTTCGCCCGGGGGGGCAGGATACGCAGTATTTT
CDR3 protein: CASSVRPGGQDTQYF

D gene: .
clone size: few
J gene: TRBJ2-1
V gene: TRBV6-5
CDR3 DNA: TGTGCCAGCAGCCCCGACGGGGTCCATGAGCAGTTCTTC
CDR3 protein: CASSPDGVHEQFF

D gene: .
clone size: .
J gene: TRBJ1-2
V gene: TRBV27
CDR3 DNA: TGTGCCAGCAGTTTGGGGTCTGTCAGTAACTATGGCTACACCTTC
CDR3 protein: CASSLGSVSNYGYTF

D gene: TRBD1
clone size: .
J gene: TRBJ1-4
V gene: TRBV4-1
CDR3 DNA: TGCGCCAGCAGCCAAGTCCCTGACAGGGGTGATGAAAAACTGTTTTTT
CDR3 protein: CASSQVPDRGDEKLFF

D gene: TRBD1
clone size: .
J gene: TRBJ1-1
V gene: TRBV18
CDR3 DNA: TGTGCCAGCTCACCCTGGGACAGGTCTAACACTGAAGCTTTCTTT
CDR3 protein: CASSPWDRSNTEAFF

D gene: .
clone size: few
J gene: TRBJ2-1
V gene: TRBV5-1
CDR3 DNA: TGCGCCAGCAGCTTTGAGGGACCCTCCTACAATGAGCAGTTCTTC
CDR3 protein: CASSFEGPSYNEQFF

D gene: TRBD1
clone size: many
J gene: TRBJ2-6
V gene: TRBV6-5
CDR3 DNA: TGTGCCAGCAGATGGACAGGGGGCTCTGGGGCCAACGTCCTGACTTTC
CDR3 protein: CASRWTGGSGANVLTF

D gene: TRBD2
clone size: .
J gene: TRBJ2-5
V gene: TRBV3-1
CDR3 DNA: TGTGCCAGCAGTTACCAGCGGGGGGGTCAAGAGACCCAGTACTTC
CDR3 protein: CASSYQRGGQETQYF

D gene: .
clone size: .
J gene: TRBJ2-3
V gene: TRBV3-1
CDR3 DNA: TGTGCCAGCAGCGAGAGCAGAGCTAGCACAGATACGCAGTATTTT
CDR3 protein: CASSESRASTDTQYF

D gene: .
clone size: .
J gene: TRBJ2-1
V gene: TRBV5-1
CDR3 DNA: TGCGCCAGCAGCCTCGTAGGGTACTACTACAATGAGCAGTTCTTC
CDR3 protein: CASSLVGYYYNEQFF

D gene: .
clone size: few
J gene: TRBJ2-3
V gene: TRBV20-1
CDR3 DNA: TGCAGTGCTAGAGGGCCAGGGAGAGATACGCAGTATTTT
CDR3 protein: CSARGPGRDTQYF

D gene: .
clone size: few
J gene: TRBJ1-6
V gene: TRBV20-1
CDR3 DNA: TGCAGTGCTTTGCACGGGAGTTCACCCCTCCACTTT
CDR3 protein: CSALHGSSPLHF

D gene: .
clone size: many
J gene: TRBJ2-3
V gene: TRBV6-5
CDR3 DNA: TGTGCCAGCAAATCTAGGGGATCCACAGATACGCAGTATTTT
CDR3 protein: CASKSRGSTDTQYF

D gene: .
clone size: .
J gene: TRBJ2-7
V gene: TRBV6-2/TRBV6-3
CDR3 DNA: TGTGCCAGCAGTTTCCCTCGGGGCAGTTGGTCCGAAACCTACGAGCAGTACTTC
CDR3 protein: CASSFPRGSWSETYEQYF

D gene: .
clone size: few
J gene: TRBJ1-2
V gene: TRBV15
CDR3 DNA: TGTGCCACCAGCAGAGATATCAGTCCTGTAGGCTACACCTTC
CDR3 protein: CATSRDISPVGYTF

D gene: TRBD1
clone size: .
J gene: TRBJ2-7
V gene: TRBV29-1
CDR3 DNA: TGCAGCGTAAAGAGGACAGGCGGAGGTTACGAGCAGTACTTC
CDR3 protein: CSVKRTGGGYEQYF